This T cell receptor (beta chain) was retrieved from a study of CD8 T cells in Susac syndrome. Regarding the study as a whole: The study recognized that the number of individuals in its TCR sequencing and HLA analysis was relatively small.

Notes on this clonotype: Its cognate antigen is unknown.

The T cells that were sequenced for TCR beta were CD8+ and CD4+ cells from blood. FACS was used to enrich TEMRA cells, whereas the CD8+ and CD4+ T cells were obtained by negative isolation. CDR3 length equals 15 residues. CDR1 is DFQATT and CDR2 is SNEGSKA in the germline V gene (reference sequence). V dropped 6 bases and J dropped 0; count of bases not matched to a gene: 10. Roughly 0.45 to 1 ug RNA was reverse transcribed with random hexamers. Across 54 Vbeta and 13 Jbeta, immunoSEQ multiplex PCR amplified TCR beta CDR3. TCRdb re-analysed the immunoSEQ multiplex PCR reads in MiXCR, keeping a single row per CDR3 protein. The table lists fewer than 350,000 distinct CDR3 sequences, roughly nine tenths of them singletons.

The sequenced sample consisted of CD4+ T cells from PBMCs. This TCR was sampled from a human donor with multiple sclerosis. J is TRBJ2-7 and V is TRBV20-1; 8 nucleotides match TRBD2. The CDR3 sequence is CSATRGRSSSYEQYF. The CDR3 DNA reads as TGCAGTGCGACACGCGGGAGGTCCAGCTCCTACGAGCAGTACTTC.